The source of this T cell receptor (beta chain) is a study of cytomegalovirus exposure and HLA in healthy donors. In the case of this clone: Its antigen is undetermined.

Broader study findings: Sequencing had likely introduced a cluster of highly shared sequence variants as an artifact.

Primers: 60 Vbeta forward and 13 Jbeta reverse. Using immunoSEQ multiplex PCR, the repertoire was profiled, and TCRdb retains in-frame clones only, with some absent. The sample lists 150,000 to 180,000 clones; about 70% were seen once. Germline V lookup: CDR1 LNHDA, CDR2 SQIVND (reference sequence). The CDR3 runs to 17 residues. The V and J ends lost 6 bases and 7 bases, in that order; junction bases with no gene match: 14. The chain carries TRBV19 and TRBJ1-5; 11 bases agree with TRBD1. The receptor comes from a young man in good health and CMV-seronegative. The specimen was PBMCs. In DNA, the CDR3 is TGTGCCAGTAGCCCAGCGGGACAGGGGGGGTCGAGACAGCCCCAGCATTTT. Protein sequence: CASSPAGQGGSRQPQHF.